This TCR beta chain was sequenced in a study of cytomegalovirus exposure and HLA in healthy donors. Turning to the study itself: In an early release, HLA-typed donors contributed tens of millions of unique TCR sequences.

This PCR relied on a set of 60 Vbeta primers and 13 Jbeta primers. Assay: immunoSEQ multiplex PCR; the TCRdb copy retains only in-frame clones and omits some. The sample contains 100,000 or so clones, over 60% of which appear only once. This clone was recorded a few times. Its target is not known. Broader study findings: CMV serostatus alone was available as immune exposure information. What was likely a sequencing artifact was a cluster of highly shared sequence variants.

Germline values: CDR1 SNHLY, CDR2 FYNNEI. V gave up 2 bases and J gave up 9 bases; unmatched junction bases: 3. CDR3 length: 14 residues. The sequencing input was PBMCs. The chain is built from TRBV2 and TRBJ1-4; TRBD1 agrees at 10 bases. The clonotype comes from a female donor in good health and CMV-seropositive. In DNA form, the CDR3 reads TGTGCCAGCAGTGAATTGGGACAGGGGCAAAAACTGTTTTTT. Protein product: CASSELGQGQKLFF.